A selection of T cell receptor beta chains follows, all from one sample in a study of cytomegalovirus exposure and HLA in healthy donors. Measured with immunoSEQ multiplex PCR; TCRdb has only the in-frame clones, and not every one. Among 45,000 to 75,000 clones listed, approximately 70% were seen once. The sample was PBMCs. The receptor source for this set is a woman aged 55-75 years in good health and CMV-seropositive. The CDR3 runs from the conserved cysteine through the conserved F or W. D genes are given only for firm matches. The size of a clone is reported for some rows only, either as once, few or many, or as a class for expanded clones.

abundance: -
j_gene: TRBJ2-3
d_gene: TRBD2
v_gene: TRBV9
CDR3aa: CASSGIGLAGSSLDTQYF
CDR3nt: TGTGCCAGCAGCGGAATAGGACTAGCGGGGAGTAGTTTGGATACGCAGTATTTT

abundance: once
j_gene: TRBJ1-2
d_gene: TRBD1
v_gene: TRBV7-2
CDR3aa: CASTSGQGASGYTF
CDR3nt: TGTGCCAGCACCTCGGGACAGGGGGCTTCAGGCTACACCTTC

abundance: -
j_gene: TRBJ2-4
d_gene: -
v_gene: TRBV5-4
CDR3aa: CASSPGGLSKNIQYF
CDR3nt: TGTGCCAGCAGCCCCGGGGGGCTGTCCAAAAACATTCAGTACTTC

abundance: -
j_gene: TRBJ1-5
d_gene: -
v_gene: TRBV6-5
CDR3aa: CASRTGGVNQPQHF
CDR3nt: TGTGCCAGCAGAACGGGGGGGGTGAATCAGCCCCAGCATTTT

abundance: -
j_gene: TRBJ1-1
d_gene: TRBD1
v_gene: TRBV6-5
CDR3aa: CASSSGTGPMNTEAFF
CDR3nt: TGTGCCAGCAGTTCTGGGACAGGGCCAATGAACACTGAAGCTTTCTTT

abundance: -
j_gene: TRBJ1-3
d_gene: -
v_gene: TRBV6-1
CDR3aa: CASSSGSSSGSTIYF
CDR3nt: TGTGCCAGCAGCTCGGGGAGTAGCTCTGGAAGCACCATATATTTT

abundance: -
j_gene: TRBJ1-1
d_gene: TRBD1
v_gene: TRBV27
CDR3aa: CASSLLGQGYGTEAFF
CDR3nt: TGTGCCAGCAGTTTATTGGGACAGGGGTATGGCACTGAAGCTTTCTTT

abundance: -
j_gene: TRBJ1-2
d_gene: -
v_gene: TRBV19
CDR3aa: CASSAHSSGGYTF
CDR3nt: TGTGCCAGTAGTGCCCATTCCTCGGGAGGCTACACCTTC

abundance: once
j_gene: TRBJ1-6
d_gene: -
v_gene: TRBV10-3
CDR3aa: CAIADSTDNSPLHF
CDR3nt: TGTGCCATCGCCGACAGTACAGATAATTCACCCCTCCACTTT

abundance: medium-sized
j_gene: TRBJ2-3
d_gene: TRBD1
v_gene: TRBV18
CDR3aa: CASSPPPARDRGTDTQYF
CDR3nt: TGTGCCAGCTCACCACCGCCCGCCCGGGACAGGGGCACAGATACGCAGTATTTT

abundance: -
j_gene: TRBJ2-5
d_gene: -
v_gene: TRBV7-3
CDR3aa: CASSLTRGETQYF
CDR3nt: TGTGCCAGCAGCTTAACGCGGGGCGAGACCCAGTACTTC

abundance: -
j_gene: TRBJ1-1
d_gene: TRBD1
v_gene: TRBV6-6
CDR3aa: CASRDITGGWDTEAFF
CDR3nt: TGTGCCAGCAGAGATATCACAGGGGGCTGGGACACTGAAGCTTTCTTT

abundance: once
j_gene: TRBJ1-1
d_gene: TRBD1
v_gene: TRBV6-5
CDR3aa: CASIEQGADTEAFF
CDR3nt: TGTGCCAGCATCGAACAGGGGGCGGACACTGAAGCTTTCTTT

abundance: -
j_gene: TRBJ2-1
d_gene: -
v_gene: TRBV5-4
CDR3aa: CASSSILEAEQFF
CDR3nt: TGTGCCAGCAGCTCCATTTTGGAGGCCGAGCAGTTCTTC

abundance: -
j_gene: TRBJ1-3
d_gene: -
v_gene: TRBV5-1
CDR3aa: CASSLAGYGNTIYF
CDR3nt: TGCGCCAGCAGCTTGGCCGGTTATGGAAACACCATATATTTT

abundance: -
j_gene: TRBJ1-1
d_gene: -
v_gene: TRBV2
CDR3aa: CASSEALGGDTEAFF
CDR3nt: TGTGCCAGCAGTGAAGCGCTCGGGGGGGACACTGAAGCTTTCTTT